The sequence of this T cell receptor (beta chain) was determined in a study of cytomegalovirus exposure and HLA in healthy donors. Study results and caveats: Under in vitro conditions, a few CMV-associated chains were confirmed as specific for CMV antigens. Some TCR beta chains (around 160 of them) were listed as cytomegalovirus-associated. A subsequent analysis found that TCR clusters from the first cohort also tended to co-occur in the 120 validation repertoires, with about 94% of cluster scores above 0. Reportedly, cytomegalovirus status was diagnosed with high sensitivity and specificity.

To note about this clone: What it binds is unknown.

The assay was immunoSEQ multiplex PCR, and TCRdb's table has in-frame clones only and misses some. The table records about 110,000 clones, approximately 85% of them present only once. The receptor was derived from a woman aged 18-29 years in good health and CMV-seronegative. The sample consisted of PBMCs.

The CDR3 region has the DNA TGTGCCAGCAGTTTATCGGGAGGGAACTCCTACGAGCAGTACTTC. Protein product: CASSLSGGNSYEQYF. The genes are TRBV27 and TRBJ2-7; 7 positions agree with TRBD2. The germline V gene has CDR1 MNHEY and CDR2 SMNVEV (reference sequence). Trimming cost V 0 bases and J 0 bases; bases outside gene matches: 2. This CDR3 region has 15 residues.